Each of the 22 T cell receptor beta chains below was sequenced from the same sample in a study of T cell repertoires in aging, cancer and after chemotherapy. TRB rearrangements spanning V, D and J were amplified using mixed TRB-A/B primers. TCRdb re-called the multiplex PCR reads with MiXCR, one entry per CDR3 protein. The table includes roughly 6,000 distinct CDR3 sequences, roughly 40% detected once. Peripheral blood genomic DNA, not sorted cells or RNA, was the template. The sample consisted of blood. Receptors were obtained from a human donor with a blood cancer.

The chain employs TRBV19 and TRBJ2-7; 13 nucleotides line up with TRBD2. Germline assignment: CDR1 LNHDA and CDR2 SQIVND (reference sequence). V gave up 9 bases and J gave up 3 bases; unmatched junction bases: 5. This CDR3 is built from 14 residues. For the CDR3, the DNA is TGTGCCAGCAGTTGGACTAGCGGGGGCTACGAGCAGTACTTC. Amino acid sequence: CASSWTSGGYEQYF.

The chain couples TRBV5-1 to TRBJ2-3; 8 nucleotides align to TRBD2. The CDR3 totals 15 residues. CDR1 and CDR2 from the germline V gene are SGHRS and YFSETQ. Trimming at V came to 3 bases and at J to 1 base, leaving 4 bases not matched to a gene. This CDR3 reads CASSSKTSGTDTQYF. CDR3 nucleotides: TGCGCCAGCAGCTCGAAGACTAGCGGCACAGATACGCAGTATTTT.

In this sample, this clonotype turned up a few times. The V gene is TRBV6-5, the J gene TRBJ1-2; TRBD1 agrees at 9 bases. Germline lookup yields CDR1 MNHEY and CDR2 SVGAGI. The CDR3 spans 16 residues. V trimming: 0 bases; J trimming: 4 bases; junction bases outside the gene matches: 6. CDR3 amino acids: CASSYSSGQGSYGYTF. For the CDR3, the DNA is TGTGCCAGCAGTTACTCCTCGGGACAGGGTTCCTATGGCTACACCTTC.

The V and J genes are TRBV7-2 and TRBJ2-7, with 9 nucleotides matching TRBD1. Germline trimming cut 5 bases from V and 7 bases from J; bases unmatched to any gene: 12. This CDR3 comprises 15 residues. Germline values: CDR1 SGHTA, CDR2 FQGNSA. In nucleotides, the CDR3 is TGTGCCAGCAGCCCCCCGTGGACAGGGGCTATTGAGCAGTACTTC. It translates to CASSPPWTGAIEQYF.

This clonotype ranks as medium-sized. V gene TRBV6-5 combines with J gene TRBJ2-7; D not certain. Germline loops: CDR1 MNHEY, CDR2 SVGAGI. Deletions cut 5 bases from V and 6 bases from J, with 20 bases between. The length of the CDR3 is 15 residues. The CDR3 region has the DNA TGTGCCAGCAGTCGATCTCCGGGCCACAAAGGCGAGCAGTACTTC. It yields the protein CASSRSPGHKGEQYF.

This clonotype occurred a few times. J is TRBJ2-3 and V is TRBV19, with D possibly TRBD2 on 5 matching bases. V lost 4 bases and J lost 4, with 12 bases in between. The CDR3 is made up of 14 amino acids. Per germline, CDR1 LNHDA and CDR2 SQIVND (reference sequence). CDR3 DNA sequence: TGTGCCAGTAGTAACCGACCCGGGGCAGATACGCAGTATTTT. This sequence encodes CASSNRPGADTQYF. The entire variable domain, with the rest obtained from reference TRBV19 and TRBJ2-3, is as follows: DGGITQSPKYLFRKEGQNVTLSCEQNLNHDAMYWYRQDPGQGLRLIYYSQIVNDFQKGDIAEGYSVSREKKESFPLTVTSAQKNPTAFYLCASSNRPGADTQYFGPGTRLTVL.

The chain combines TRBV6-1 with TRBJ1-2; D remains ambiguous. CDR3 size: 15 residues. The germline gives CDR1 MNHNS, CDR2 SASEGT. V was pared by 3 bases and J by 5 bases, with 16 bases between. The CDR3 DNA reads TGTGCCAGCAGTGACGGGCTGGGCAGATCTTATGGCTACACCTTC. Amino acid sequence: CASSDGLGRSYGYTF.

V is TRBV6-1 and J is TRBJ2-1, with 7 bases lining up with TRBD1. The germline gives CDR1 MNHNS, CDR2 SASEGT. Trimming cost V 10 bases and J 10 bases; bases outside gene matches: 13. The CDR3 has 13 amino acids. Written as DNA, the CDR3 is TGTGCCACCTGGGACAGAGTATCCTACGAGCAGTTCTTC. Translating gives CATWDRVSYEQFF.

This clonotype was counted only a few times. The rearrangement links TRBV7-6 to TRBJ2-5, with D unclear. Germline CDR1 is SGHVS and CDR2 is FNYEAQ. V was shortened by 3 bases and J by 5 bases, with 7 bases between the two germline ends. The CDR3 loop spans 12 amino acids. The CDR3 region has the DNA TGTGCCAGCAGCTTTAAGCGTGAGACCCAGTACTTC. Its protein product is CASSFKRETQYF.

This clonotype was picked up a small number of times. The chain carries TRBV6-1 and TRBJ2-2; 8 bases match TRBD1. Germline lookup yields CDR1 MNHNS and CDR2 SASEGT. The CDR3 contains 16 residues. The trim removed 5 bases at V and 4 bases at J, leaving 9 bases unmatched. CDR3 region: CASSLPQGAGTGELFF. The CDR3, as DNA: TGTGCCAGCAGTTTACCTCAGGGGGCGGGCACCGGGGAGCTGTTTTTT.

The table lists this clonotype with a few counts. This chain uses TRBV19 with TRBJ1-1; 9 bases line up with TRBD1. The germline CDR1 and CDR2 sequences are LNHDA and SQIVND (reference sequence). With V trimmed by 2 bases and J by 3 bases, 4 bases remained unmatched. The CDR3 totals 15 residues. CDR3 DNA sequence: TGTGCCAGTAGTATAACAGGGGGCATGGACACTGAAGCTTTCTTT. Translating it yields CASSITGGMDTEAFF.

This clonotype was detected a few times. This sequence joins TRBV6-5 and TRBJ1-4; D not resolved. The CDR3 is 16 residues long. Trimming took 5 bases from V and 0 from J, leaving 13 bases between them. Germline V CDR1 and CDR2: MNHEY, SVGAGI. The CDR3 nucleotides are TGTGCCAGCAGTCTTGCGTCCGCGGCAACTAATGAAAAACTGTTTTTT. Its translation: CASSLASAATNEKLFF.

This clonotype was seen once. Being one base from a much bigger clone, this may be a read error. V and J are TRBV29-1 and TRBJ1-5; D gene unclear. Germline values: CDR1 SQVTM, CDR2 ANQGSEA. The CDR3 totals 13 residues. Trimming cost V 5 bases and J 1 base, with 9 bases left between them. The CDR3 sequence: CSVSPDSNQPQHF. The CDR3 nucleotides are TGCAGCGTTAGTCCCGACAGCAATCAGCCCCAGCATTTT.

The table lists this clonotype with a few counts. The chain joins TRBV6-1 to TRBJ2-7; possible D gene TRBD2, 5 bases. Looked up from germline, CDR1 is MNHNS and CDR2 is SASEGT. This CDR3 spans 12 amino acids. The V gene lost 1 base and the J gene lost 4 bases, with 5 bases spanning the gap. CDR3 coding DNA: TGTGCCAGCAGTGAAGGAGGGTACGAGCAGTACTTC. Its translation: CASSEGGYEQYF.

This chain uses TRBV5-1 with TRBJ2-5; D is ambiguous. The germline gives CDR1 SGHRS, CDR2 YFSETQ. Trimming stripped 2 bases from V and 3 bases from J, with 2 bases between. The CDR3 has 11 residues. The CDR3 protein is CASSFEETQYF. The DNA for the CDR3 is TGCGCCAGCAGCTTCGAAGAGACCCAGTACTTC.

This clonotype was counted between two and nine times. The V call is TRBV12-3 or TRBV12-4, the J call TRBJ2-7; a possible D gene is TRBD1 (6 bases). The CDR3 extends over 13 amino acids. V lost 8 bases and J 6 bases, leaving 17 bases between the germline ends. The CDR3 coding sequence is TGTGCCAGCGCCCTGGACAGTCTTGCCGAGCAGTACTTC. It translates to CASALDSLAEQYF.

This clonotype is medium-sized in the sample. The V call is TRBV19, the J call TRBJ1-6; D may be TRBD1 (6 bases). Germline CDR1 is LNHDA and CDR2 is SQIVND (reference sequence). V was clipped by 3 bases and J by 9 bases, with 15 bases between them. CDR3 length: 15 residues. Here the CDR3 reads CASSIERGRRSPLHF. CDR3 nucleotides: TGTGCCAGTAGTATCGAGCGGGGGCGGCGTTCACCCCTCCACTTT.

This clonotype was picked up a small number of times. The CDR3 sequence: CASRGGAGSRVLDGELFF. CDR3 bases: TGTGCCAGCAGGGGGGGGGCAGGGTCGCGGGTCCTTGACGGGGAGCTGTTTTTT. The chain carries TRBV5-4 and TRBJ2-2; D possibly corresponds to TRBD2 (7 bases). Germline V lookup: CDR1 SGHNT, CDR2 YYREEE (reference sequence). CDR3 length: 18 residues. V lost 5 bases, J lost 7 bases, and 27 bases lay in between.

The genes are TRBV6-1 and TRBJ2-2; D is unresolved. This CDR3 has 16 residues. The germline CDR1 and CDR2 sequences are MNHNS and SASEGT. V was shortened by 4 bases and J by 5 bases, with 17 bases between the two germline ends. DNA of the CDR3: TGTGCCAGCAGTGGGCCGTGGGCATTGGGAACCGGGGAGCTGTTTTTT. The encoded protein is CASSGPWALGTGELFF.

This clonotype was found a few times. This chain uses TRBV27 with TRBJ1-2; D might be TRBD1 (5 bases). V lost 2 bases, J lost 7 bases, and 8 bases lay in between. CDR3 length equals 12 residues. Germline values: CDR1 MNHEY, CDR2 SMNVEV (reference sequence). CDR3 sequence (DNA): TGTGCCAGCAGTTTAAAGGGGTTTGGCTACACCTTC. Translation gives CASSLKGFGYTF.

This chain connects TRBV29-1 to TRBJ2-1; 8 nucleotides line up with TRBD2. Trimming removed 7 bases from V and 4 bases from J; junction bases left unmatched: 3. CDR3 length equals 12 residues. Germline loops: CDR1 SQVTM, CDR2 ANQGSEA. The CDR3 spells CSAAGAYNEQFF. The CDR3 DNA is TGCAGCGCAGCGGGAGCGTACAATGAGCAGTTCTTC.

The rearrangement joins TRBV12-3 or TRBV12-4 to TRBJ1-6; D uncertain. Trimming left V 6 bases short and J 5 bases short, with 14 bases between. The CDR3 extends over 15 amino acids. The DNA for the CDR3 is TGTGCCAGCAGCCGCCTGGGATCCCATAATTCACCCCTCCACTTT. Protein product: CASSRLGSHNSPLHF.